Following are 19 T cell receptor beta chains from one sample sequenced in a study of CD4 T cells in relation to SARS-CoV-2 and coronaviruses. The antigens of these receptors remain unknown. The method was immunoSEQ multiplex PCR; TCRdb's version includes in-frame clones alone and lacks a portion of them. The table shows roughly 45,000 clones, with roughly four fifths occurring only once. The specimen was naive CD4+ T cells from PBMCs, cultured in vitro. This sample's subset: naive CD4+ T cells isolated by negative enrichment. The source of these receptors is an adult with COVID-19.

The chain joins TRBV3-1 (or the pseudogene TRBV3-2) to TRBJ1-4, with TRBD1 matching 9 bases. Germline V gene lookup returns CDR1 LGHDT and CDR2 YNNKEL (reference sequence). The CDR3 length is 16 residues. J gave up 11 bases and V 3 bases, and 13 bases lay outside the gene matches. CDR3 DNA: TGTGCCAGCAGCCACAACTTACAGGGGGCATTGGGGAAACTGTTTTTT. Its translation: CASSHNLQGALGKLFF.

The rearrangement uses TRBV19 and TRBJ2-1; TRBD2 matches 9 bases. The CDR3 has 16 residues. The J segment lost 2 bases and the V segment lost 4 bases, leaving 6 bases of the junction unmatched. The germline V gene encodes CDR1 LNHDA and CDR2 SQIVND (reference sequence). CDR3 coding DNA: TGTGCCAGTAGTAAGGTGGGCGGGAGGGCCTACAATGAGCAGTTCTTC. It translates to CASSKVGGRAYNEQFF.

The chain combines TRBV10-1 with TRBJ2-1; 7 bases agree with TRBD2. Trimming at V came to 4 bases and at J to 10 bases, leaving 10 bases not matched to a gene. The CDR3 contains 14 residues. CDR1 WNHNN and CDR2 SYGVQD come from the germline V gene (reference sequence). As DNA, the CDR3 is TGCGCCAGCAGTGCGTTTCGGCTAGCGGAAGAGCAGTTCTTC. Translation gives CASSAFRLAEEQFF.

This clone was recorded a few times. The V and J genes are TRBV3-1 (or the pseudogene TRBV3-2) and TRBJ1-6; D is ambiguous. Trimming stripped 0 bases from V and 0 bases from J, with 9 bases between. The CDR3 consists of 17 residues. Germline-derived CDR1 and CDR2 are LGHDT and YNNKEL (reference sequence). DNA of the CDR3: TGTGCCAGCAGCCAAGATCCCCCAAGCTCCTATAATTCACCCCTCCACTTT. Protein product: CASSQDPPSSYNSPLHF.

The chain recombines TRBV7-9 with TRBJ2-3, with TRBD2 identical over 8 bases. CDR3 length equals 16 residues. Germline V CDR1 and CDR2: SEHNR, FQNEAQ (reference sequence). Trimming removed 10 bases from V and 1 base from J; junction bases left unmatched: 13. The chain's CDR3 is CATEDSGVPGTDTQYF. The DNA of the CDR3 is TGTGCCACCGAGGATAGCGGGGTGCCTGGCACAGATACGCAGTATTTT.

The gene calls are TRBV4-1 and TRBJ2-7; the D is unclear. CDR3 length: 14 amino acids. Germline V gene sequence: CDR1 MGHRA, CDR2 YSYEKL. The germline V and J ends were trimmed by 4 bases and 1 base, with 11 bases remaining between them. CDR3 nucleotide sequence: TGCGCCAGCAGCCGCTCGACGGCATCCTACGAGCAGTACTTC. Translated, it gives CASSRSTASYEQYF.

The V gene is TRBV2, the J gene TRBJ2-5; 8 bases are a match to TRBD2. Germline assignment: CDR1 SNHLY and CDR2 FYNNEI. This CDR3 comprises 14 residues. V lost 2 bases, J lost 4 bases, and 3 bases stayed unmatched. The CDR3 coding sequence is TGTGCCAGCAGTGAAATTACTAGCGGAGAGACCCAGTACTTC. This encodes CASSEITSGETQYF.

The chain couples TRBV7-2 to TRBJ2-3, with D unresolved. This CDR3 contains 13 residues. Trimming removed 4 bases at V and 4 bases at J, with 9 bases between. Germline CDR1 and CDR2: SGHTA and FQGNSA. The chain's CDR3 is CASSSDFSDTQYF. Here the CDR3 DNA reads TGTGCCAGCAGCTCTGACTTCTCAGATACGCAGTATTTT.

This rearrangement joins TRBV7-9 to TRBJ2-5, with a tentative D call TRBD1 (6 bases). CDR3 length: 14 residues. Trimming left V 5 bases short and J 3 bases short, with 13 bases between. CDR1 SEHNR and CDR2 FQNEAQ come from the germline V gene (reference sequence). CDR3 region: CASSPQTGKETQYF. The CDR3 region has the DNA TGTGCCAGCAGCCCCCAGACAGGAAAAGAGACCCAGTACTTC.

The rearrangement uses TRBV7-2 and TRBJ2-7; 10 nucleotides line up with TRBD2. Looked up from germline, CDR1 is SGHTA and CDR2 is FQGNSA. The CDR3 totals 15 residues. V shed 4 bases and J 5 bases; nucleotides not matched to a gene: 8. The CDR3 DNA sequence: TGTGCCAGCAGCTCTTTAGCGGGAGGAATTCACGAGCAGTACTTC. Translated: CASSSLAGGIHEQYF.

The chain joins TRBV5-4 to TRBJ2-5; the D gene could be TRBD1 or TRBD2 (5 bases each). V was pared by 2 bases and J by 5 bases, with 16 bases between. Germline V gene sequence: CDR1 SGHNT, CDR2 YYREEE (reference sequence). The length of the CDR3 is 15 residues. The DNA of the CDR3 is TGTGCCAGCAGCTTCACCCAAGGGACGGTGGAGACCCAGTACTTC. Its protein is CASSFTQGTVETQYF.

The V gene is TRBV11-2, the J gene TRBJ2-7, with 12 bases identical to TRBD2. The CDR3 runs 15 residues. V lost 4 bases, J lost 0 bases, and 1 base stayed unmatched. The germline V gene encodes CDR1 SGHAT and CDR2 FQNNGV. CDR3 amino acids: CASSSTSGSSYEQYF. CDR3 in DNA: TGTGCCAGCAGCTCGACTAGCGGGAGCTCCTACGAGCAGTACTTC.

On this clone: A junction end diverges from the germline sequence, so it may reflect a read error. V gene TRBV2 combines with J gene TRBJ2-1; no clear D gene. The CDR3 runs to 11 residues. From germline, CDR1 is SNHLY and CDR2 FYNNEI. DNA for the CDR3: TGTGCCAGCAGTTTCTCCGCGCGTAGGGTCTTC. Protein: CASSFSARRVF.

The chain recombines TRBV11-2 with TRBJ2-1; 7 bases line up with TRBD2. The CDR3 runs 16 residues. Germline CDR1 SGHAT, CDR2 FQNNGV. J lost 5 bases, V lost 0 bases, and 7 bases had no gene match. CDR3 DNA sequence: TGTGCCAGCAGCTTAGAGGGCGGGAGACGTAACAATGAGCAGTTCTTC. Translated, it gives CASSLEGGRRNNEQFF.

This rearrangement joins TRBV15 to TRBJ2-7; no firm D call. Germline V gene data show CDR1 as LNHNV and CDR2 as YYDKDF (reference sequence). The CDR3 has 14 residues. Trimming took off 1 base at V and 7 bases at J, with 14 bases between the two ends. CDR3 nucleotides: TGTGCCACCAGCAGAGTGGGCGGATCTATGGAGCAGTACTTC. It specifies CATSRVGGSMEQYF.

V gene TRBV5-1 combines with J gene TRBJ2-2; TRBD2 is a possible D gene (6 bases). Trimming cost V 2 bases and J 3 bases, with 14 bases left between them. This CDR3 comprises 16 residues. Germline loops: CDR1 SGHRS, CDR2 YFSETQ. The chain's CDR3 is CASSFGGSSYTGELFF. The DNA of the CDR3 is TGCGCCAGCAGCTTCGGGGGTTCTAGCTACACCGGGGAGCTGTTTTTT.

V and J are TRBV27 and TRBJ1-1; D remains ambiguous. In germline, CDR1 is MNHEY, CDR2 SMNVEV (reference sequence). This CDR3 comprises 13 residues. Deletions cut 3 bases from V and 4 bases from J, with 9 bases between. The CDR3 sequence: CASSFSDFTEAFF. For the CDR3, the DNA is TGTGCCAGCAGTTTTTCCGACTTCACTGAAGCTTTCTTT.

The rearrangement uses TRBV11-2 and TRBJ2-7; D is ambiguous. Germline CDR1 is SGHAT and CDR2 is FQNNGV. This CDR3 spans 14 amino acids. V was clipped by 6 bases and J by 0 bases, with 12 bases between them. In nucleotides, the CDR3 is TGTGCCAGCAGACCAGGATCCAGCTCCTACGAGCAGTACTTC. Translating it yields CASRPGSSSYEQYF. Full variable domain (rest looked up from reference TRBV11-2 and TRBJ2-7): EAGVAQSPRYKIIEKRQSVAFWCNPISGHATLYWYQQILGQGPKLLIQFQNNGVVDDSQLPKDRFSAERLKGVDSTLKIQPAKLEDSAVYLCASRPGSSSYEQYFGPGTRLTVT.

The chain combines TRBV5-1 with TRBJ2-5; 11 nucleotides match TRBD2. Germline V lookup: CDR1 SGHRS, CDR2 YFSETQ. The CDR3 totals 17 residues. J lost 2 bases, V lost 0 bases, and 6 bases had no gene match. CDR3 amino acids: CASSLEVGLAEQETQYF. The CDR3 nucleotides read TGCGCCAGCAGCTTGGAGGTGGGACTAGCGGAACAAGAGACCCAGTACTTC.